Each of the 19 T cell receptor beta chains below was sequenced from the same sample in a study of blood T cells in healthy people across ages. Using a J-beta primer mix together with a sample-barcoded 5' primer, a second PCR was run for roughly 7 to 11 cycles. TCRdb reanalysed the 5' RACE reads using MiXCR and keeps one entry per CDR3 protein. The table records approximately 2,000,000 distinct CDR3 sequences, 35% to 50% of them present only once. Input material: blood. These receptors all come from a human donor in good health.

CDR3 protein: CSARDYRGGTDTQYF. CDR3 nucleotides: TGCAGTGCTAGAGATTACAGGGGAGGAACAGATACGCAGTATTTT. The chain is built from TRBV20-1 and TRBJ2-3, with D possibly being TRBD1 (7 bases). V was pared by 0 bases and J by 3 bases, with 13 bases between. Germline V lookup: CDR1 DFQATT, CDR2 SNEGSKA (reference sequence). The CDR3 has 15 amino acids.

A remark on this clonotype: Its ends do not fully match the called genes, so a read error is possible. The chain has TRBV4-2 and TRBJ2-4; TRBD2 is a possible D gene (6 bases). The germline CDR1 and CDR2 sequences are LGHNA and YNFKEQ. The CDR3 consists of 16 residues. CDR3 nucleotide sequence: TGTGCCAGCAGCAAAGAAGGGACTCTAGCCAAAAACATTCAGTACTTC. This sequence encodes CASSKEGTLAKNIQYF.

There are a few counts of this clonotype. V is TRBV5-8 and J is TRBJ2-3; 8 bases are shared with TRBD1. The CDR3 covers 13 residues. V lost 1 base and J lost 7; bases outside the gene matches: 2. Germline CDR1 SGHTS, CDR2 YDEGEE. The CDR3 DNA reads TGTGCCAGCAGCTTGCAGGGGGCGAATACGCAGTATTTT. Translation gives CASSLQGANTQYF. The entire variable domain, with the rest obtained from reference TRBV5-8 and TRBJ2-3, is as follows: EAGVTQSPTHLIKTRGQQATLRCSPISGHTSVYWYQQALGLGLQFLLWYDEGEERNRGNFPPRFSGRQFPNYSSELNVNALELEDSALYLCASSLQGANTQYFGPGTRLTVL.

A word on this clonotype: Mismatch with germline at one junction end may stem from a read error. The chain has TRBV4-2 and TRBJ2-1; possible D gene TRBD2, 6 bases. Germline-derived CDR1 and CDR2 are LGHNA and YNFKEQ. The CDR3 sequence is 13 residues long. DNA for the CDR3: TGTGCCTGCAGCACGGGGGCCTACAATGAGCAGTTCTTC. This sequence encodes CACSTGAYNEQFF.

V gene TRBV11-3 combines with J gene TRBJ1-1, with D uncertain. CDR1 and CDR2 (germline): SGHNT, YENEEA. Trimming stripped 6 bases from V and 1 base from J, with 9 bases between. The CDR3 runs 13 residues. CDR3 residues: CASSKDGNTEAFF. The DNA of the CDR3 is TGTGCCAGCAGTAAGGACGGGAACACTGAAGCTTTCTTT.

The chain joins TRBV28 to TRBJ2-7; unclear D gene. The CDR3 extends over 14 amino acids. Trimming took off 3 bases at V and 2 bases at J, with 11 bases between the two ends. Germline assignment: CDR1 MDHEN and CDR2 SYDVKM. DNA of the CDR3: TGTGCCAGCAGTTTCGCCAGAGGCCCCTACGAGCAGTACTTC. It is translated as CASSFARGPYEQYF.

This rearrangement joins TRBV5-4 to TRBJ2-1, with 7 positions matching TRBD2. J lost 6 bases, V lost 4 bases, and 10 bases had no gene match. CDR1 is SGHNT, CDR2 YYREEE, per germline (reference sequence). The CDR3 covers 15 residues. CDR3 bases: TGTGCCAGCAGCCCATCGGTAGGGAGGGCCAATGAGCAGTTCTTC. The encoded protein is CASSPSVGRANEQFF.

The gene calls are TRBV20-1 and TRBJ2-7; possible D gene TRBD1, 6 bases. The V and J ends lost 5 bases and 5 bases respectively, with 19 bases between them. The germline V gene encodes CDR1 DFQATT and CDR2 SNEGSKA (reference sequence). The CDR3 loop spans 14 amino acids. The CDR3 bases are TGCAGTGCTGAACCCCCGGGACAACGGAACGAGCAGTACTTC. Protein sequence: CSAEPPGQRNEQYF.

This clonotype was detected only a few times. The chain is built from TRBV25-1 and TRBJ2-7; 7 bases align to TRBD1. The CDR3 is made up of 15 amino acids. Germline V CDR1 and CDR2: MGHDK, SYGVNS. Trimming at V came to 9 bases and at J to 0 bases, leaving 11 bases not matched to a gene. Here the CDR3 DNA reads TGTGCCAGTAGTACTGAGGGGGACAGCTCCTACGAGCAGTACTTC. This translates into CASSTEGDSSYEQYF.

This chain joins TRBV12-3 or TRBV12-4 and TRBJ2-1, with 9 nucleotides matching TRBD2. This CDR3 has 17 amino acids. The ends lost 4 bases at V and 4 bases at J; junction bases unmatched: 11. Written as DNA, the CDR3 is TGTGCCAGCAGTTGGGCGACTAGCGGATATAATTACAATGAGCAGTTCTTC. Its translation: CASSWATSGYNYNEQFF.

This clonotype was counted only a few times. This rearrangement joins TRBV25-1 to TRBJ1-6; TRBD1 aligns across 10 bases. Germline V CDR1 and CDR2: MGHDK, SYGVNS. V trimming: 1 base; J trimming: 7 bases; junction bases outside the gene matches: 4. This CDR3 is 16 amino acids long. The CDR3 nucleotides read TGTGCCAGCAGTGAATGGGGGACAGGGGTCAATTCACCCCTCCACTTT. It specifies CASSEWGTGVNSPLHF.

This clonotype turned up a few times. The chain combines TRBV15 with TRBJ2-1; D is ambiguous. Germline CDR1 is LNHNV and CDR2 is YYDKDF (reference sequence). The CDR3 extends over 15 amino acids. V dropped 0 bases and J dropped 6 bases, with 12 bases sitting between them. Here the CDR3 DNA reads TGTGCCACCAGCAGAGATCTATCGTTGGGCAATGAGCAGTTCTTC. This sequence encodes CATSRDLSLGNEQFF.

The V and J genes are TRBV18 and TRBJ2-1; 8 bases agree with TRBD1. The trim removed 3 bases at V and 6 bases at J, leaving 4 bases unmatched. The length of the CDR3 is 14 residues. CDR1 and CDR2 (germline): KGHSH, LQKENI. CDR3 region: CASSPGQGFNEQFF. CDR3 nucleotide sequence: TGTGCCAGCTCACCCGGACAGGGTTTCAATGAGCAGTTCTTC. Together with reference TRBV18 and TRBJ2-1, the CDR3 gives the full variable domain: NAGVMQNPRHLVRRRGQEARLRCSPMKGHSHVYWYRQLPEEGLKFMVYLQKENIIDESGMPKERFSAEFPKEGPSILRIQQVVRGDSAAYFCASSPGQGFNEQFFGPGTRLTVL.

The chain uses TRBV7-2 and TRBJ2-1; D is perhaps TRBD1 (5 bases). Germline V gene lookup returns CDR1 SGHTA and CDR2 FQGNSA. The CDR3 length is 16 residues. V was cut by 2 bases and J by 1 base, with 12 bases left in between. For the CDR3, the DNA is TGTGCCAGCAGCTTAAATTCAGGGATATCCTACAATGAGCAGTTCTTC. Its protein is CASSLNSGISYNEQFF.

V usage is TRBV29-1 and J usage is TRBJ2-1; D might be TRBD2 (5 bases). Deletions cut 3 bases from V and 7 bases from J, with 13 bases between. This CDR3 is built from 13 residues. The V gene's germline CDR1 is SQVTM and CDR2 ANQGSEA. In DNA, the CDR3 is TGCAGCGTTGACGGACTTTCAGAAAATGAGCAGTTCTTC. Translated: CSVDGLSENEQFF.

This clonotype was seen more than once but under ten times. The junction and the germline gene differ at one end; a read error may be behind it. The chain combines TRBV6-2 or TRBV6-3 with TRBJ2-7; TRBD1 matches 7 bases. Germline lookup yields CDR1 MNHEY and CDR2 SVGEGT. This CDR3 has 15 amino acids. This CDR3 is CASGYDRVPPYEQYF. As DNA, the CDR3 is TGTGCCAGCGGTTACGACAGGGTCCCCCCCTACGAGCAGTACTTC.

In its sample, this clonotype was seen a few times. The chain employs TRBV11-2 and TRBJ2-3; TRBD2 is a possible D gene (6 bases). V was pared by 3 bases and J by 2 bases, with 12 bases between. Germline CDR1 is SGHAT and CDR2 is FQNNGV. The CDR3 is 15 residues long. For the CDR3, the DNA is TGTGCCAGCAGCTTTGGGGGGTTAAACACAGATACGCAGTATTTT. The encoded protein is CASSFGGLNTDTQYF.

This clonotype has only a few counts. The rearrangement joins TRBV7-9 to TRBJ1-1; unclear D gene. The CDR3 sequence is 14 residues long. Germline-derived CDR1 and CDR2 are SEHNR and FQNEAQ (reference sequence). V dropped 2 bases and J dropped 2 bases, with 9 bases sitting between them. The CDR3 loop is CASSLRRANTEAFF. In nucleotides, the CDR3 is TGTGCCAGCAGCTTAAGACGGGCTAACACTGAAGCTTTCTTT.

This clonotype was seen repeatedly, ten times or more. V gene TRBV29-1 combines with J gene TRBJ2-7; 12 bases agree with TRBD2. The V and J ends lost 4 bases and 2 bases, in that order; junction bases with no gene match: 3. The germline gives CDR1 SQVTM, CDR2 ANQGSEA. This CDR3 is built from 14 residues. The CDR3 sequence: CSVGGLAGTYEQYF. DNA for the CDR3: TGCAGCGTTGGAGGACTAGCGGGGACCTACGAGCAGTACTTC.